These T cell receptor beta chains were read from a single sample in a study of shared clonotypes between healthy human individuals. This table comes from immunoSEQ multiplex PCR, and its TCRdb copy is limited to in-frame clones, with some not included. The repertoire includes hundreds of thousands of clones, 95% to 98% of them detected once, and approximately 0.057% sits in the top ten. The specimen was naive CD4+ T cells sorted from blood. The receptors come from a woman in her twenties or thirties in good health. Both conserved end residues are trimmed from each CDR3. Fields, in order: V gene, J gene, CDR3 protein.

V gene: TRBV7-6
J gene: TRBJ1-2
CDR3 protein: ASSRAGNNYGYT

V gene: TRBV6-1
J gene: TRBJ2-3
CDR3 protein: ASSYQEVADTQY

V gene: TRBV4-1
J gene: TRBJ2-7
CDR3 protein: ASSRAFWGALGEQY

V gene: TRBV28
J gene: TRBJ2-7
CDR3 protein: ASSSRNRVGYEQY

V gene: TRBV6-6
J gene: TRBJ2-7
CDR3 protein: ASRGRQGETYEQY

V gene: TRBV27
J gene: TRBJ2-1
CDR3 protein: ASSSPQTSGPYNEQF

V gene: TRBV28
J gene: TRBJ2-3
CDR3 protein: ASSLGTDFTDTQY

V gene: TRBV30
J gene: TRBJ2-3
CDR3 protein: AWAPERYSHIIDTQY

V gene: TRBV6-6
J gene: TRBJ1-2
CDR3 protein: ASSYSDTPNYGYT

V gene: TRBV5-4
J gene: TRBJ2-7
CDR3 protein: ASSLLGPYEQY

V gene: TRBV6-6
J gene: TRBJ1-2
CDR3 protein: ASRQQGTGYGYT

V gene: TRBV18
J gene: TRBJ1-2
CDR3 protein: ASSPGTGTNYGYT

V gene: TRBV11-2
J gene: TRBJ2-7
CDR3 protein: ASSPAVGQGQY

V gene: TRBV2
J gene: TRBJ2-7
CDR3 protein: ASLERELPSSYEQY

V gene: TRBV5-8
J gene: TRBJ1-5
CDR3 protein: ASSSPGKEQPQH

V gene: TRBV14
J gene: TRBJ1-1
CDR3 protein: ASSYNLNTEAF

V gene: TRBV18
J gene: TRBJ2-3
CDR3 protein: ASSPRGSGSTDTQY

V gene: TRBV14
J gene: TRBJ2-1
CDR3 protein: ASSQEEGPWSEQF

V gene: TRBV15
J gene: TRBJ2-1
CDR3 protein: ATSRVKSGRAWYEQF

V gene: TRBV7-9
J gene: TRBJ2-5
CDR3 protein: ASSLVWAALGQREETQY

V gene: TRBV19
J gene: TRBJ2-7
CDR3 protein: ASSISRARYEQY

V gene: TRBV28
J gene: TRBJ1-5
CDR3 protein: ASRNRGGNQPQH

V gene: TRBV19
J gene: TRBJ1-5
CDR3 protein: ASFPGGARSQPQH

V gene: TRBV28
J gene: TRBJ2-7
CDR3 protein: ASSPPLAGPTYEQY

V gene: TRBV29-1
J gene: TRBJ1-2
CDR3 protein: SVASRLTNYGYT

V gene: TRBV18
J gene: TRBJ1-1
CDR3 protein: ANRAGKNTEAF

V gene: TRBV25-1
J gene: TRBJ2-1
CDR3 protein: ASSELRGGSYNEQF

V gene: TRBV19
J gene: TRBJ1-1
CDR3 protein: ASRSPPQNTEAF

V gene: TRBV10-3
J gene: TRBJ2-1
CDR3 protein: AISDPPWTSGSDISYNEQF

V gene: TRBV19
J gene: TRBJ1-2
CDR3 protein: ASRSPGQGRGYT

V gene: TRBV18
J gene: TRBJ1-1
CDR3 protein: ASSPPLTGRAF

V gene: TRBV6-9
J gene: .
CDR3 protein: ASNPVGYEQY

V gene: TRBV10-3
J gene: TRBJ1-2
CDR3 protein: AISGTGGHFRDGYT

V gene: TRBV6-5
J gene: TRBJ2-5
CDR3 protein: ASRTGGGETQY

V gene: TRBV5-4
J gene: TRBJ2-2
CDR3 protein: ASSLVASANTGELF

V gene: TRBV27
J gene: TRBJ2-3
CDR3 protein: ASSFSRPLAGGGTDTQY

V gene: TRBV4-1
J gene: TRBJ2-3
CDR3 protein: ASSQPRGSDTDTQY

V gene: TRBV12-5
J gene: TRBJ2-7
CDR3 protein: ASGLETRQGGAQY

V gene: TRBV27
J gene: TRBJ1-1
CDR3 protein: ASSFSWGNTEAF

V gene: TRBV27
J gene: TRBJ2-7
CDR3 protein: ASWGPIRSTHYEQY

V gene: TRBV29-1
J gene: TRBJ2-1
CDR3 protein: SAGTSGRSYNEQF

V gene: TRBV9
J gene: TRBJ2-5
CDR3 protein: ASSYGTEETQY

V gene: TRBV18
J gene: TRBJ2-7
CDR3 protein: ASSPETGSYEQY

V gene: TRBV5-4
J gene: TRBJ2-7
CDR3 protein: ASSLGAWGKYEQY

V gene: TRBV4-1
J gene: TRBJ2-2
CDR3 protein: ASSPLGEVGGELF

V gene: TRBV6-5
J gene: TRBJ1-1
CDR3 protein: ASSYSPLGRGTEAF

V gene: TRBV7-9
J gene: TRBJ2-4
CDR3 protein: ASSRTSGTKNIQY

V gene: TRBV5-1
J gene: TRBJ2-3
CDR3 protein: ASSLAEGVTDTQY

V gene: TRBV27
J gene: TRBJ2-6
CDR3 protein: ASRWTGTGANVLT

V gene: TRBV7-9
J gene: TRBJ2-1
CDR3 protein: ASSLGRRGGYNEQF

V gene: TRBV5-1
J gene: TRBJ2-2
CDR3 protein: ASSSGSRTGELF